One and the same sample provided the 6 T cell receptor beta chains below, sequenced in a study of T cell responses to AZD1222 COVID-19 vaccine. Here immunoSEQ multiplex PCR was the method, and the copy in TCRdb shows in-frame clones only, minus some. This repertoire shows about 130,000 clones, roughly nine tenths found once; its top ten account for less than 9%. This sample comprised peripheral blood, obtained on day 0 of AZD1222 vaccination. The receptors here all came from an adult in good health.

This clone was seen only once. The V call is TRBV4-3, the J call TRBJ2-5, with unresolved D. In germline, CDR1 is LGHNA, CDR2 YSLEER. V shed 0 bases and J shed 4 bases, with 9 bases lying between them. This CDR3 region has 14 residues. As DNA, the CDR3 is TGCGCCAGCAGCCAAGATTGGGCTGTAGAGACCCAGTACTTC. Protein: CASSQDWAVETQYF.

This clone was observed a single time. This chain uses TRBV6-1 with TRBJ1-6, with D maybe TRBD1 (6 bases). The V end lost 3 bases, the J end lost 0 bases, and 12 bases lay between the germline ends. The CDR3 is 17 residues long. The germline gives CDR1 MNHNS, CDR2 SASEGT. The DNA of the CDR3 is TGTGCCAGCAGTGAGGCAGGGGTGTCCTCCTATAATTCACCCCTCCACTTT. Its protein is CASSEAGVSSYNSPLHF.

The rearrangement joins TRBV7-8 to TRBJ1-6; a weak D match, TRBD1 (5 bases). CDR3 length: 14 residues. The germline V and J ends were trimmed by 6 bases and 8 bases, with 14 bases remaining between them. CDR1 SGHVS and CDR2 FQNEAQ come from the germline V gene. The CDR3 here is CASRWGGGDSPLHF. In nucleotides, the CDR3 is TGTGCCAGCAGGTGGGGCGGGGGGGATTCACCCCTCCACTTT.

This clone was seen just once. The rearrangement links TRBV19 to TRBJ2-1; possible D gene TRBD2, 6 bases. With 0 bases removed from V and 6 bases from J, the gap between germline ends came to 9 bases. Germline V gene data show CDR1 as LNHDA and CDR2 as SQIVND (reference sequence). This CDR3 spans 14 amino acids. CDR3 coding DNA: TGTGCCAGTAGTATAGATTGGGGGGTCAATGAGCAGTTCTTC. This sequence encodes CASSIDWGVNEQFF. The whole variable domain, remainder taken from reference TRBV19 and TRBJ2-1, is DGGITQSPKYLFRKEGQNVTLSCEQNLNHDAMYWYRQDPGQGLRLIYYSQIVNDFQKGDIAEGYSVSREKKESFPLTVTSAQKNPTAFYLCASSIDWGVNEQFFGPGTRLTVL.

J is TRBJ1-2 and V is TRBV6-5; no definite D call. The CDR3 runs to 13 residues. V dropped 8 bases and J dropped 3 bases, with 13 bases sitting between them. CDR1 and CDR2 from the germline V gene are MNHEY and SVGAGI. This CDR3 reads CASREGLDYGYTF. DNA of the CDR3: TGTGCCAGCCGGGAGGGTTTGGACTATGGCTACACCTTC.

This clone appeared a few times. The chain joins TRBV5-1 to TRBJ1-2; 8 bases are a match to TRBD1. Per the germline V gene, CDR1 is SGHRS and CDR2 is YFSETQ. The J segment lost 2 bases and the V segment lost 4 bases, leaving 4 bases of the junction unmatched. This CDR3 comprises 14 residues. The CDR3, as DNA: TGCGCCAGCAGCCAAACAGGGGGGAACTATGGCTACACCTTC. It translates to CASSQTGGNYGYTF.